This T cell receptor (beta chain) was sequenced during a study of shared clonotypes between healthy human individuals. This clone was found once. Data came from immunoSEQ multiplex PCR; TCRdb stores just in-frame clones and leaves some out. The sample consists of roughly 1,500,000 clones, around 98% of them appearing once. Germline values: CDR1 MGHDK, CDR2 SYGVNS. The CDR3 loop spans 14 amino acids. V lost 7 bases to trimming and J lost 2 bases, with 14 bases between them. The sample comprised naive CD4+ T cells sorted from blood. Subset specified: CD45RA+ positively selected. The receptor was isolated from a man in his thirties or forties in good health. The genes are TRBV25-1 and TRBJ1-1, with unresolved D. CDR3 in amino acids: CASTAKDPNTEAFF. The CDR3 nucleotides read TGTGCCAGCACTGCGAAGGATCCTAACACTGAAGCTTTCTTT.